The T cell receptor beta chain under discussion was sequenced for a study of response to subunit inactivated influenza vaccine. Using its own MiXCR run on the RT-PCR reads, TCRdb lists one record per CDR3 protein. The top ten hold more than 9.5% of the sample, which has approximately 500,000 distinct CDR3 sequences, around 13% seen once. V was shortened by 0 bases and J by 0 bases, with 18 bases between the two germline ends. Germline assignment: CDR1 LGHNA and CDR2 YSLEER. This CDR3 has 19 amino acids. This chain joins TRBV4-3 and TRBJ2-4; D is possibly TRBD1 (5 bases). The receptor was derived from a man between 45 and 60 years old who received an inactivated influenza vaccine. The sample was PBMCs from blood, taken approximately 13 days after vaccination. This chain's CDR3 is CASSQDRTQRLLAKNIQYF. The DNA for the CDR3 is TGCGCCAGCAGCCAAGACCGGACACAAAGGTTGTTAGCCAAAAACATTCAGTACTTC.